These T cell receptor beta chains were read from a single sample in a study of blood T cell repertoires in COVID-19. Generated by immunoSEQ multiplex PCR, the TCRdb table keeps only in-frame clones and is missing some. The profile shows nearly 350,000 clones, approximately 87% of them singletons. The sample was peripheral blood. The source is a woman between 50 and 59 years old with COVID-19, enrolled during active disease. CDR3s include the opening cysteine and the closing phenylalanine or tryptophan. The D gene is left open where the match is weak. The size field is filled for only some rows; it gives once, few, many or a size class.

d_call,v_call,j_call,cdr3_length,clone_size,cdr3_nt,cdr3_aa
NA,TRBV18,TRBJ2-7,14,NA,TGTGCCAGCTCACTTATGACAGAATCCTACGAGCAGTACTTC,CASSLMTESYEQYF
TRBD1,TRBV9,TRBJ2-2,16,NA,TGTGCCAGCAGCGTAGCCGACAGGGCGAACACCGGGGAGCTGTTTTTT,CASSVADRANTGELFF
NA,TRBV5-1,TRBJ2-2,15,NA,TGCGCCAGCAGCTCCCGGGATTCGGGCACCGGGGAGCTGTTTTTT,CASSSRDSGTGELFF
TRBD1,TRBV19,TRBJ1-2,13,NA,TGTGCCAGTGGAAACAGGGGGCAAAATGGCTACACCTTC,CASGNRGQNGYTF
NA,TRBV25-1,TRBJ2-3,17,NA,TGTGCCAGCAGTATCTGGGGAACAGGGAGTATTACAGATACGCAGTATTTT,CASSIWGTGSITDTQYF
NA,TRBV5-6,TRBJ2-7,13,NA,TGTGCCAGCAGCTTCGGACACCGCGACGAGCAGTACTTC,CASSFGHRDEQYF
TRBD2,TRBV7-8,TRBJ2-1,16,NA,TGTGCCAGCAGATACTTAGCGGGAGGGCCCTACAATGAGCAGTTCTTC,CASRYLAGGPYNEQFF
TRBD1,TRBV3-1/TRBV3-2,TRBJ1-3,16,NA,TGTGCCAGCAGCTTAAGAGAAGGACAGGGTATTAACACCATATATTTT,CASSLREGQGINTIYF
NA,TRBV9,TRBJ2-5,19,once,TGTGCCAGCAGCGTAGCTTGGGGGGGGACAGGACGTCTAAAAGAGACCCAGTACTTC,CASSVAWGGTGRLKETQYF
TRBD1,TRBV12-5,TRBJ1-1,14,NA,TGTGCTAGTGGACGCGGACAGGCGAGGACTGAAGCTTTCTTT,CASGRGQARTEAFF
NA,TRBV28,TRBJ1-5,17,few,TGTGCCAGCTCCAGTTCAGTGGGACACCTAACCGATCAGCCCCAGCATTTT,CASSSSVGHLTDQPQHF
NA,TRBV2,TRBJ2-5,16,NA,TGTGCCAGCAGTGAAATTGGGGCAGGCGCTCAAGAGACCCAGTACTTC,CASSEIGAGAQETQYF
TRBD1,TRBV6-5,TRBJ2-1,12,NA,TGTGCCAGCGGACAGGACTACAATGAGCAGTTCTTC,CASGQDYNEQFF
TRBD2,TRBV24-1,TRBJ2-5,16,NA,TGTGCCACCAGTGCCCCGACTAGCGACCCGGTAGAGACCCAGTACTTC,CATSAPTSDPVETQYF
TRBD1,TRBV29-1,TRBJ1-2,16,once,TGCAGCGTTGGACCCGGGGGCACAGGGGTAGGCTATGGCTACACCTTC,CSVGPGGTGVGYGYTF
TRBD2,TRBV5-4,TRBJ2-5,18,NA,TGTGCCAGCAGCTCCGGGGGTCGGGAGGGCCTTCCGCAAGAGACCCAGTACTTC,CASSSGGREGLPQETQYF
TRBD2,TRBV29-1,TRBJ2-5,12,once,TGCAGCGTTGGTGCGGGAGAAGAGACCCAGTACTTC,CSVGAGEETQYF
TRBD1,TRBV7-2,TRBJ1-6,15,few,TGTGCCAGCAGCCCCCAGGGGGCTAGTAATTCACCCCTCCACTTT,CASSPQGASNSPLHF
NA,TRBV5-6,TRBJ2-3,12,NA,TGTGCCAGCAGCTTGTCCGGGTATACGCAGTATTTT,CASSLSGYTQYF
TRBD1,TRBV19,TRBJ1-5,16,NA,TGTGCCAGTAGTGCCACAGGGGGACATAGCAATCAGCCCCAGCATTTT,CASSATGGHSNQPQHF
TRBD2,TRBV19,TRBJ2-3,16,NA,TGTGCCAGTAGTATAGGGTCTAGCGGGGGAACAGATACGCAGTATTTT,CASSIGSSGGTDTQYF
NA,TRBV9,TRBJ2-7,13,NA,TGTGCCAGCAGCGTGGAGGGGTACAACGAGCAGTACTTC,CASSVEGYNEQYF
NA,TRBV6-5,TRBJ1-1,15,NA,TGTGCCAGCAGTTACCTCTTTAGTTTGAACACTGAAGCTTTCTTT,CASSYLFSLNTEAFF
NA,TRBV18,TRBJ1-2,16,NA,TGTGCCAGCTCACCGACTATGGACAGCTTAACTAACGGCTACACCTTC,CASSPTMDSLTNGYTF
NA,TRBV5-6,TRBJ1-5,15,NA,TGTGCCAGCAGCTTGGGGCAGTGGTCCAATCAGCCCCAGCATTTT,CASSLGQWSNQPQHF
NA,TRBV5-1,TRBJ2-2,15,NA,TGCGCCAGCAGCGGCGGGCGGGTGAACACCGGGGAGCTGTTTTTT,CASSGGRVNTGELFF
TRBD2,TRBV6-2/TRBV6-3,TRBJ2-7,15,once,TGTGCCAGCAGTTACGAAGCGGGAGGGGTCCACGAGCAGTACTTC,CASSYEAGGVHEQYF
NA,TRBV25-1,TRBJ1-5,14,once,TGTGCGAGCGCAGGGATTGAGAGCAATCAGCCCCAGCATTTT,CASAGIESNQPQHF
NA,TRBV18,TRBJ1-2,12,NA,TGTGCCAGCTCCCGGGACTCGTCTGGCTACACCTTC,CASSRDSSGYTF
TRBD2,TRBV24-1,TRBJ2-3,19,once,TGTGCCACCAGTGAGGTTAGCGGGAGGGCCCCTGGGTTGACAGATACGCAGTATTTT,CATSEVSGRAPGLTDTQYF
NA,TRBV6-5,TRBJ1-5,14,few,TGTGAATATCCGGCCAGGGATAGCAATCAGCCCCAGCATTTT,CEYPARDSNQPQHF
TRBD1,TRBV11-2,TRBJ1-2,16,once,TGTGCCAGCAGCTTAAATGGAAGGGGGCAGGGGGAAGGCTACACCTTC,CASSLNGRGQGEGYTF
TRBD2,TRBV4-1,TRBJ2-1,17,NA,TGCGCCAGCAGCCCCTGGGGTGCGAGCGGGAGCCGCAATGAGCAGTTCTTC,CASSPWGASGSRNEQFF
NA,TRBV5-8,TRBJ1-3,14,many,TGTGCCAGCAGCTTCCAAGGTAGCGGAAACACCATATATTTT,CASSFQGSGNTIYF
NA,TRBV2,TRBJ2-7,11,NA,TGTGCCAGCAAGGGGTACTACGAGCAGTACTTC,CASKGYYEQYF
NA,TRBV7-2,TRBJ2-5,13,few,TGTGCCAGCAGCTTAGTCCTCCAAGAGACCCAGTACTTC,CASSLVLQETQYF
TRBD2,TRBV29-1,TRBJ2-1,14,NA,TGCAGCGCTGGGACTACCGGCAACTACAATGAGCAGTTCTTC,CSAGTTGNYNEQFF
NA,TRBV3-1/TRBV3-2,TRBJ2-7,17,NA,TGTGCCAGCAGCCAAAACCTCCGGGGTAGCACCGCCTACGAGCAGTACTTC,CASSQNLRGSTAYEQYF
TRBD2,TRBV5-6,TRBJ2-5,15,NA,TGTGCCAGCAGCTCACGACTAGCGGCGAGGGAGACCCAGTACTTC,CASSSRLAARETQYF
NA,TRBV11-2,TRBJ2-5,14,NA,TGTGCCAGCAGCTTAGATCAGTCGGGGGAGACCCAGTACTTC,CASSLDQSGETQYF
NA,TRBV3-1/TRBV3-2,TRBJ1-2,14,NA,TGTGCCAGCAGTCCGCACGACATTAACTATGGCTACACCTTC,CASSPHDINYGYTF
TRBD2,TRBV6-2/TRBV6-3,TRBJ2-3,16,NA,TGTGCCAGCAGTTACCCCCGGGCGGGAGTCACAGATACGCAGTATTTT,CASSYPRAGVTDTQYF
TRBD2,TRBV7-2,TRBJ2-7,15,NA,TGTGCCAGCAGCTTAGTACTAGCGGGAGAAAGCGAGCAGTACTTC,CASSLVLAGESEQYF
TRBD1,TRBV12-5,TRBJ2-2,13,NA,TGTGCTAGCCGGACAGGGCCCGCCGGGGAGCTGTTTTTT,CASRTGPAGELFF
NA,TRBV5-1,TRBJ2-5,17,NA,TGCGCCAGCAGCTTGGGTCAGGGTGGATATGGACAAGAGACCCAGTACTTC,CASSLGQGGYGQETQYF
NA,TRBV5-8,TRBJ1-1,16,once,TGTGCCAGCAGCCCGCTTAAAACAGGACCGAACACTGAAGCTTTCTTT,CASSPLKTGPNTEAFF
NA,TRBV5-1,TRBJ1-2,14,NA,TGCGCCAGCAGCTTGACCAGGGGAGACTATGGCTACACCTTC,CASSLTRGDYGYTF
TRBD2,TRBV9,TRBJ2-1,17,NA,TGTGCCAGCAGCGCACGCATGACTAGCGGGAGTTACTATGAGCAGTTCTTC,CASSARMTSGSYYEQFF
NA,TRBV18,TRBJ1-5,18,once,TGTGCCAGCTCACCTGGGAAAGGGAGGACGAATAGCAATCAGCCCCAGCATTTT,CASSPGKGRTNSNQPQHF
TRBD1,TRBV19,TRBJ1-4,17,once,TGTGCCAGTAGTATAGTTAGCGCAGGGGGCATTGATGAAAAACTGTTTTTT,CASSIVSAGGIDEKLFF
TRBD1,TRBV5-1,TRBJ1-1,15,NA,TGCGCCAGCACCATACAGGGGATTATGGACACTGAAGCTTTCTTT,CASTIQGIMDTEAFF